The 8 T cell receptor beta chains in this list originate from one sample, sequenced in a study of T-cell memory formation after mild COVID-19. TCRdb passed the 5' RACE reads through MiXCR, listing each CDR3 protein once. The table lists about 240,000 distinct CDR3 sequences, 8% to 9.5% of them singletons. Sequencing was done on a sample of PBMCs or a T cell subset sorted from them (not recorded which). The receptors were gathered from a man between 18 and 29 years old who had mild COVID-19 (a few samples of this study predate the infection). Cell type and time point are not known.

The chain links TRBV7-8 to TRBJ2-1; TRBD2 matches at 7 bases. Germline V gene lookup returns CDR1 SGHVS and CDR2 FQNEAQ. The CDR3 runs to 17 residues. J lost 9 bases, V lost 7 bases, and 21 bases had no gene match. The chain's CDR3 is CASILLPSGVLGGEQFF. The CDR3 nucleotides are TGTGCCAGCATCCTCCTTCCAAGCGGGGTCCTAGGTGGTGAGCAGTTCTTC.

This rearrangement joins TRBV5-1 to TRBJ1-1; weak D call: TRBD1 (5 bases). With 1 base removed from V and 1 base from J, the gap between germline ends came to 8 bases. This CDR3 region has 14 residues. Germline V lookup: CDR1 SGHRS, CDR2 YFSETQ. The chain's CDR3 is CASSLLGQNTEAFF. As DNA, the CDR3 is TGCGCCAGCAGCTTGCTCGGACAGAACACTGAAGCTTTCTTT.

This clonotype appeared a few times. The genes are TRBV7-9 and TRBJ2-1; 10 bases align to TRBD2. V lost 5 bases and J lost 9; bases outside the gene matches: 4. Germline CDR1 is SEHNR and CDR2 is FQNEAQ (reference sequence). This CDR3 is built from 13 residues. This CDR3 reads CASSRTSGVEQFF. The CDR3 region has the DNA TGTGCCAGCAGCCGAACTAGCGGGGTTGAGCAGTTCTTC.

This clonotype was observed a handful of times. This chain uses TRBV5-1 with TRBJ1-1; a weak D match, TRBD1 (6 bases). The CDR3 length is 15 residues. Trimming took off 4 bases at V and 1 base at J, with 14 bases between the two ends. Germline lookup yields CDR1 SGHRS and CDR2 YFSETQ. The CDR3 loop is CASSDQQGTNTEAFF. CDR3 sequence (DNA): TGCGCCAGCAGCGACCAACAGGGTACGAACACTGAAGCTTTCTTT.

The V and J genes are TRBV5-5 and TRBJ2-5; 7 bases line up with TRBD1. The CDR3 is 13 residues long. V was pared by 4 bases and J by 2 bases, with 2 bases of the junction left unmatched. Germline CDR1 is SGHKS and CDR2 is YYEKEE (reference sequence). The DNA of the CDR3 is TGTGCCAGCAGCACGACAGGGCAAGAGACCCAGTACTTC. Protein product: CASSTTGQETQYF.

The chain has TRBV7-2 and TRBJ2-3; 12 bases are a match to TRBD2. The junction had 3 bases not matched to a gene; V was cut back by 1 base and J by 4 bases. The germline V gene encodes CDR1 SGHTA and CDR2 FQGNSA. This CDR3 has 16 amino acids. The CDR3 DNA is TGTGCCAGCAGCTTAGGCCCTAGCGGGGGGGCAGATACGCAGTATTTT. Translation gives CASSLGPSGGADTQYF.

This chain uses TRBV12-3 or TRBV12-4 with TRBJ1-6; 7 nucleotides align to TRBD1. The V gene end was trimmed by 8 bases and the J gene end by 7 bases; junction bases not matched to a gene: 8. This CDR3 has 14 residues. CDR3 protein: CASGAAGGNSPLHF. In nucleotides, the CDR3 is TGTGCCAGCGGGGCCGCAGGGGGAAATTCACCCCTCCACTTT.

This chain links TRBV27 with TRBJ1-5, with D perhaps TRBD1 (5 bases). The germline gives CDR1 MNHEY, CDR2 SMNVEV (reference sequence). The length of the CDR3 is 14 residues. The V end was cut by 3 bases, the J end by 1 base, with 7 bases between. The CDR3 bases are TGTGCCAGCAGTTTCGGGGGGAGCAATCAGCCCCAGCATTTT. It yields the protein CASSFGGSNQPQHF.